The clone carrying this T cell receptor beta chain was counted only a few times. The source of the sample is a study of blood T cells in healthy people across ages. The germline V and J ends were trimmed by 7 bases and 4 bases, with 13 bases remaining between them. This CDR3 comprises 13 residues. Per the germline V gene, CDR1 is SNHLY and CDR2 is FYNNEI. A J-beta primer mix and a sample-barcoded 5' primer were used in a second PCR of roughly 6 to 12 cycles. Tagging of each cDNA molecule was performed by a template-switch adaptor with 12 random nucleotides. TCRdb reprocessed the 5' RACE reads with MiXCR, giving one entry per CDR3 protein. The table shows about 1,600,000 distinct CDR3 sequences, with roughly 40% occurring only once.

This receptor was obtained from a woman under 30 in good health. The J gene is TRBJ1-2, the V gene TRBV2, with no clear D. The sequenced sample consisted of blood. DNA of the CDR3: TGTGCCAGCATGTTCGGCAGCTTCTATGGCTACACCTTC. The encoded protein is CASMFGSFYGYTF.